This entry lists 29 T cell receptor beta chains sequenced from one sample in a study of cytomegalovirus exposure and HLA in healthy donors. A multiplex PCR was run with 60 Vbeta primers and 13 Jbeta primers. The assay was immunoSEQ multiplex PCR, and TCRdb's table has in-frame clones only and misses some. The sample has about 200,000 clones, 75% to 85% seen once. Sample: PBMCs. The receptors derive from a middle-aged woman in good health and CMV-seronegative.

This clone was detected only a few times. The gene calls are TRBV7-9 and TRBJ2-6, with 7 bases matching TRBD1. After removal of 3 bases from V and 2 bases from J, the junction contained 4 bases not matched to a gene. Per the germline V gene, CDR1 is SEHNR and CDR2 is FQNEAQ (reference sequence). The CDR3 consists of 16 residues. CDR3 DNA sequence: TGTGCCAGCAGCTTGCCCGACAGGGCTGGGGCCAACGTCCTGACTTTC. Translating it yields CASSLPDRAGANVLTF.

The chain links TRBV30 to TRBJ2-2, with no clear D. Germline CDR1 reads GTSNPN; CDR2 reads SVGIG (reference sequence). V dropped 3 bases and J dropped 13 bases, with 15 bases sitting between them. The CDR3 covers 12 residues. The CDR3 sequence is CAWSPGPGWLFF. The CDR3 nucleotides are TGTGCCTGGAGCCCCGGCCCCGGGTGGCTGTTTTTT.

This clone has only a few counts. CDR3 DNA sequence: TGTGCCAGCAGTTCATGGGGCGCGATGGACTATGGCTACACCTTC. This codes for CASSSWGAMDYGYTF. The gene calls are TRBV27 and TRBJ1-2, with D maybe TRBD1 (5 bases). CDR1 is MNHEY, CDR2 SMNVEV, per germline (reference sequence). This CDR3 region has 15 residues. V was cut by 4 bases and J by 3 bases, with 15 bases left in between.

In its sample, this clone was seen once. The V call is TRBV5-1, the J call TRBJ2-7, with D unclear. Trimming shortened V by 0 bases and J by 0 bases, and 10 bases separated the two germline ends. The CDR3 covers 15 residues. The germline V gene encodes CDR1 SGHRS and CDR2 YFSETQ. CDR3 in DNA: TGCGCCAGCAGCTTGGCCACAGTCTCCTCCTACGAGCAGTACTTC. This translates into CASSLATVSSYEQYF. Full variable domain (missing parts from reference TRBV5-1 and TRBJ2-7): KAGVTQTPRYLIKTRGQQVTLSCSPISGHRSVSWYQQTPGQGLQFLFEYFSETQRNKGNFPGRFSGRQFSNSRSEMNVSTLELGDSALYLCASSLATVSSYEQYFGPGTRLTVT.

V and J are TRBV28 and TRBJ2-3; the D gene is possibly TRBD1 (6 bases). V was clipped by 4 bases and J by 3 bases, with 8 bases between them. This CDR3 has 13 residues. Per germline, CDR1 MDHEN and CDR2 SYDVKM. The CDR3 here is CASSWTVTDTQYF. The CDR3 DNA reads TGTGCCAGCAGTTGGACAGTAACAGATACGCAGTATTTT.

For this clone: The junction departs from germline at one end; a sequencing error may be responsible. The chain links TRBV27 to TRBJ1-5, with 11 bases fitting TRBD1. The germline gives CDR1 MNHEY, CDR2 SMNVEV (reference sequence). The CDR3 has 15 residues. The CDR3: CASSSGQGVWQPRHF. The DNA of the CDR3 is TGTGCCAGCAGTTCGGGACAGGGGGTTTGGCAGCCCCGGCATTTT.

CDR3 sequence (DNA): TGTGCCAGCAGTCCCGGACTGATAGAGACCCAGTACTTC. Translated: CASSPGLIETQYF. The chain links TRBV6-5 to TRBJ2-5; a possible D gene is TRBD2 (5 bases). From germline, CDR1 is MNHEY and CDR2 SVGAGI. V lost 5 bases to trimming and J lost 4 bases, with 11 bases between them. This CDR3 has 13 amino acids.

V usage is TRBV30 and J usage is TRBJ1-6; 8 nucleotides agree with TRBD1. From germline, CDR1 is GTSNPN and CDR2 SVGIG (reference sequence). The CDR3 consists of 13 residues. V dropped 7 bases and J dropped 14; count of bases not matched to a gene: 13. The CDR3 here is CASPGQEASTLHF. CDR3 DNA: TGTGCCTCACCGGGACAGGAGGCATCGACCCTCCACTTT.

This chain links TRBV6-6 with TRBJ1-2; the match to TRBD1 covers 10 bases. The V gene's germline CDR1 is MNHNY and CDR2 SVGAGI (reference sequence). V shed 6 bases and J 0 bases; nucleotides not matched to a gene: 4. CDR3 length equals 15 residues. The CDR3 DNA is TGTGCCAGCAGCGGGGGGACAGGGGCTAACTATGGCTACACCTTC. Its protein is CASSGGTGANYGYTF.

The count of this clone is one. This sequence joins TRBV27 and TRBJ2-2, with D perhaps TRBD1 (6 bases). Germline CDR1 is MNHEY and CDR2 is SMNVEV (reference sequence). The CDR3 totals 14 residues. V was cut by 5 bases and J by 1 base, with 8 bases left in between. The CDR3 protein is CASSRGGNTGELFF. DNA of the CDR3: TGTGCCAGCAGTCGAGGGGGGAACACCGGGGAGCTGTTTTTT.

This sequence joins TRBV15 and TRBJ2-5, with D maybe TRBD1 (6 bases). The germline V gene has CDR1 LNHNV and CDR2 YYDKDF (reference sequence). V was cut by 5 bases and J by 1 base, with 11 bases left in between. The CDR3 totals 14 residues. The CDR3 bases are TGTGCCACCAGCTTCCGGGACACCCAAGAGACCCAGTACTTC. Its protein is CATSFRDTQETQYF. The whole variable domain, remainder taken from reference TRBV15 and TRBJ2-5, is DAMVIQNPRYQVTQFGKPVTLSCSQTLNHNVMYWYQQKSSQAPKLLFHYYDKDFNNEADTPDNFQSRRPNTSFCFLDIRSPGLGDTAMYLCATSFRDTQETQYFGPGTRLLVL.

CDR3 DNA: TGCGCCAGCAGCCAACCCGCCTCAGGGGGCTGGGCCACTGAAGCTTTCTTT. Its protein is CASSQPASGGWATEAFF. This sequence joins TRBV4-1 and TRBJ1-1, with TRBD1 identical over 8 bases. The CDR3 is 17 amino acids. Germline loops: CDR1 MGHRA, CDR2 YSYEKL. J was trimmed by 4 bases and V by 2 bases; bases with no gene match: 12.

With regard to this clone: Other DNA sequences in this sample translate to the same CDR3. The rearrangement links TRBV5-1 to TRBJ2-3, with 7 bases lining up with TRBD1. The junction had 7 bases not matched to a gene; V was cut back by 4 bases and J by 5 bases. The CDR3 totals 14 residues. Germline V CDR1 and CDR2: SGHRS, YFSETQ. CDR3 sequence reads: CASSLAGGQDTQYF. The CDR3 nucleotides read TGCGCCAGCAGCCTAGCAGGGGGACAAGATACGCAGTATTTT.

This clone was found once. The rearrangement joins TRBV7-3 to TRBJ2-2; possibly TRBD1 for D (5 bases). The CDR3 is made up of 14 amino acids. V dropped 5 bases and J dropped 1 base, with 8 bases sitting between them. The germline CDR1 and CDR2 sequences are SGHTA and FQGTGA. CDR3: CASSLGVNTGELFF. The CDR3, as DNA: TGTGCCAGCAGCCTAGGGGTGAACACCGGGGAGCTGTTTTTT.

The chain employs TRBV5-5 and TRBJ2-1; D might be TRBD2 (6 bases). The CDR3 sequence is 17 residues long. The V end lost 0 bases, the J end lost 5 bases, and 18 bases lay between the germline ends. Germline V gene lookup returns CDR1 SGHKS and CDR2 YYEKEE (reference sequence). CDR3 nucleotides: TGTGCCAGCAGCTTGGCGTTGAGCGGAGGGACCCACAATGAGCAGTTCTTC. Its protein is CASSLALSGGTHNEQFF. The variable domain in full, with the rest retrieved from reference TRBV5-5 and TRBJ2-1, is DAGVTQSPTHLIKTRGQQVTLRCSPISGHKSVSWYQQVLGQGPQFIFQYYEKEERGRGNFPDRFSARQFPNYSSELNVNALLLGDSALYLCASSLALSGGTHNEQFFGPGTRLTVL.

V and J are TRBV6-6 and TRBJ2-7; D is ambiguous. Germline V gene lookup returns CDR1 MNHNY and CDR2 SVGAGI (reference sequence). V was trimmed by 0 bases and J by 6 bases, leaving 6 bases between them. CDR3 length: 12 residues. The chain's CDR3 is CASSYSSFEQYF. In DNA form, the CDR3 reads TGTGCCAGCAGTTACTCGAGCTTCGAGCAGTACTTC.

The chain uses TRBV7-3 and TRBJ2-3; TRBD2 might be the D (7 bases). This CDR3 contains 15 residues. Germline V lookup: CDR1 SGHTA, CDR2 FQGTGA. V lost 4 bases and J 1 base, leaving 12 bases between the germline ends. CDR3 nucleotides: TGTGCCAGCAGCTCCAGGGGAGGGGGCACAGATACGCAGTATTTT. This encodes CASSSRGGGTDTQYF.

This clone was seen only once. The chain links TRBV27 to TRBJ1-1; D unresolved. The CDR3 runs to 14 residues. Trimming removed 10 bases at V and 1 base at J, with 16 bases between. Germline values: CDR1 MNHEY, CDR2 SMNVEV (reference sequence). CDR3: CATQRTLKNTEAFF. Here the CDR3 DNA reads TGTGCCACCCAGCGGACTTTAAAGAACACTGAAGCTTTCTTT.

V is TRBV7-9 and J is TRBJ2-7; D ambiguous. Germline V gene data show CDR1 as SEHNR and CDR2 as FQNEAQ (reference sequence). V lost 1 base and J lost 2, with 3 bases in between. This CDR3 comprises 12 residues. Written as DNA, the CDR3 is TGTGCCAGCAGCTTAGAGCCCTACGAGCAGTACTTC. Translated: CASSLEPYEQYF.

The chain uses TRBV11-2 and TRBJ2-1; maybe TRBD2 (6 bases). Germline CDR1 SGHAT, CDR2 FQNNGV. V was trimmed by 5 bases and J by 10 bases, leaving 21 bases between them. The CDR3 has 15 residues. The CDR3 sequence: CASSKPGRGGQEQFF. Here the CDR3 DNA reads TGTGCCAGCAGCAAGCCGGGACGAGGAGGGCAGGAGCAGTTCTTC.

Of note for this clone: One end of the junction does not line up with germline, which may come from a read error. The V call is TRBV4-2, the J call TRBJ2-7; 10 bases agree with TRBD2. CDR1 and CDR2 from the germline V gene are LGHNA and YNFKEQ. The CDR3 loop spans 18 amino acids. The CDR3 here is CASSQGTSAEGRRFEQYF. The CDR3 DNA reads TGTGCCAGCAGTCAAGGGACTAGCGCCGAGGGCAGAAGGTTCGAGCAGTACTTC.

The J gene is TRBJ1-2, the V gene TRBV28; D possibly corresponds to TRBD1 (6 bases). The germline V and J ends were trimmed by 7 bases and 2 bases, with 17 bases remaining between them. This CDR3 spans 15 amino acids. Germline-derived CDR1 and CDR2 are MDHEN and SYDVKM. As DNA, the CDR3 is TGTGCCAGCAAGCTCCAACCAGGGGCAAACTATGGCTACACCTTC. Translated, it gives CASKLQPGANYGYTF.

The rearrangement uses TRBV18 and TRBJ2-2, with TRBD1 matching 7 bases. This CDR3 has 17 amino acids. Germline assignment: CDR1 KGHSH and CDR2 LQKENI. The V gene end was trimmed by 1 base and the J gene end by 0 bases; junction bases not matched to a gene: 5. The CDR3: CASSPLVGTANTGELFF. The CDR3 nucleotides are TGTGCCAGCTCACCACTGGTCGGGACAGCGAACACCGGGGAGCTGTTTTTT.

The CDR3 DNA is TGTGCCAGCAGACCGAACCGGGGAGGGTACGAGCAGTACTTC. This translates into CASRPNRGGYEQYF. The chain has TRBV6-5 and TRBJ2-7; 7 bases fit TRBD2. V gave up 6 bases and J gave up 4 bases; unmatched junction bases: 9. CDR3 length: 14 amino acids. The V gene's germline CDR1 is MNHEY and CDR2 SVGAGI.

Here the CDR3 DNA reads TGCGCCAGCAGCCGTATGTCTGGGGCCAACGTCCTGACTTTC. Amino acids: CASSRMSGANVLTF. The chain uses TRBV5-1 and TRBJ2-6, with D unresolved. Germline values: CDR1 SGHRS, CDR2 YFSETQ. This CDR3 comprises 14 residues. V dropped 4 bases and J dropped 1 base, with 6 bases sitting between them.

The chain links TRBV2 to TRBJ2-3, with 8 positions matching TRBD2. Germline values: CDR1 SNHLY, CDR2 FYNNEI. The CDR3 is 17 amino acids. V lost 2 bases, J lost 1 base, and 8 bases stayed unmatched. CDR3 in amino acids: CASSELNAGGGTDTQYF. The CDR3 DNA sequence: TGTGCCAGCAGTGAACTTAACGCGGGAGGAGGCACAGATACGCAGTATTTT. The full variable domain, rest sourced from reference TRBV2 and TRBJ2-3, is EPEVTQTPSHQVTQMGQEVILRCVPISNHLYFYWYRQILGQKVEFLVSFYNNEISEKSEIFDDQFSVERPDGSNFTLKIRSTKLEDSAMYFCASSELNAGGGTDTQYFGPGTRLTVL.

The chain is built from TRBV2 and TRBJ1-2; no clear D. The V end was cut by 6 bases, the J end by 0 bases, with 14 bases between. Germline CDR1 reads SNHLY; CDR2 reads FYNNEI. The CDR3 runs 15 residues. This CDR3 reads CASRGTAVANYGYTF. In DNA form, the CDR3 reads TGTGCCAGCAGAGGAACAGCGGTAGCTAACTATGGCTACACCTTC. Full variable domain (rest looked up from reference TRBV2 and TRBJ1-2): EPEVTQTPSHQVTQMGQEVILRCVPISNHLYFYWYRQILGQKVEFLVSFYNNEISEKSEIFDDQFSVERPDGSNFTLKIRSTKLEDSAMYFCASRGTAVANYGYTFGSGTRLTVV.

The CDR3 region has the DNA TGTGCCTGGAGCGCTTTACAGGCAAGGAGTTCTGGAAACACCATATATTTT. Translated: CAWSALQARSSGNTIYF. The rearrangement uses TRBV30 and TRBJ1-3; D might be TRBD1 (5 bases). Germline V gives CDR1 GTSNPN, CDR2 SVGIG (reference sequence). The CDR3 loop spans 17 amino acids. Trimming took 3 bases from V and 1 from J, leaving 19 bases between them.

V is TRBV23-1 and J is TRBJ1-2, with D tentatively TRBD1 (5 bases). TRBV23-1 is placed among ORFs of uncertain function. The CDR3 runs 17 residues. V gave up 1 base and J gave up 0 bases, with 15 bases separating them. The CDR3 DNA reads TGCGCCAGCAGTCAATATGCAGGGTTGATCCCTAACTATGGCTACACCTTC. Protein sequence: CASSQYAGLIPNYGYTF.